This T cell receptor (beta chain) was documented in a study of blood T cell repertoires in COVID-19. Study-wide context: The cDNA or gDNA used as material had been derived from T cells, B-cell-depleted T cells, or PBMCs.

Generated by immunoSEQ multiplex PCR, the TCRdb table keeps only in-frame clones and is missing some. Of about 160,000 clones in the sample, around 85% were seen once. Enrolled through a virtual design, the participants were between about 18 and 100 years of age and came from some 26 US areas. V trimming: 3 bases; J trimming: 6 bases; junction bases outside the gene matches: 10. The length of the CDR3 is 16 residues. The germline V gene encodes CDR1 SGHRS and CDR2 YFSETQ. The sequenced sample was PBMCs or T cells enriched from blood (not recorded which). This TCR came from a woman in her 40s with acute COVID-19. The V and J genes are TRBV5-1 and TRBJ2-2; 8 bases fit TRBD1. The CDR3 DNA follows: TGCGCCAGCAGCTCCGGCAGGGGGCAGGGAGCCGGGGAGCTGTTTTTT. Encoded protein: CASSSGRGQGAGELFF.